A selection of T cell receptor beta chains follows, all from one sample in a study of early T cells in non-severe SARS-CoV-2 infection. Each CDR3 protein is one row after TCRdb ran MiXCR on the 5' RACE reads. The profile shows fewer than 85,000 distinct CDR3 sequences, approximately 11% of them singletons. Material: whole blood, obtained at baseline. These receptors were taken from an adult who was a healthcare worker with PCR-confirmed SARS-CoV-2 infection or an uninfected control (not recorded which). CDR3s include the opening cysteine and the closing phenylalanine or tryptophan. A D gene is named only where the DNA matches it firmly. The size entry is marked missing in some rows and otherwise reads once, few, many or a size class.

>-|few|TRBJ1-2|TRBV20-1
TGCAGTGCAAGGGGGGCCCGGGGAAACTATGGCTACACCTTC
CSARGARGNYGYTF
>TRBD2|many|TRBJ2-1|TRBV19
TGTGCCAGTAGTAAACCGACAGGAGCGGGGGGCTTCTACAATGAGCAGTTCTTC
CASSKPTGAGGFYNEQFF
>-|-|TRBJ1-5|TRBV18
TGTGCCAGCTCACTCTCCGACCGAGCGGGGAATCAGCCCCAGCATTTT
CASSLSDRAGNQPQHF
>-|many|TRBJ1-5|TRBV7-2
TGTGCCAGCAGCCAGGCTATAAATCAGCCCCAGCATTTT
CASSQAINQPQHF
>-|-|TRBJ1-3|TRBV10-2
TGCGCCAGCAGTGAGTCCCTCAACTCTGGAAACACCATATATTTT
CASSESLNSGNTIYF
>-|-|TRBJ2-7|TRBV20-1
TGCAGTGTACAGGAAGGCCTTGGGAGCTCCTACGAGCAGTACTTC
CSVQEGLGSSYEQYF
>-|many|TRBJ2-5|TRBV7-6
TGTGCCAGCAGCTTAGCCCCAGGGCGAGAGACCCAGTACTTC
CASSLAPGRETQYF
>TRBD1|-|TRBJ2-1|TRBV6-5
TGTGCCAGCAGTTACCCAGGACAGGGTTATGGAGAGCAGTTCTTC
CASSYPGQGYGEQFF
>-|-|TRBJ2-7|TRBV7-2
TGTGCCAGCAGCTTACCCCCATACTACGAGCAGTACTTC
CASSLPPYYEQYF
>TRBD2|few|TRBJ2-1|TRBV7-2
TGTGCCAGCAGCCGGACTAGCGGGGTTCCCTCCTACAATGAGCAGTTCTTC
CASSRTSGVPSYNEQFF
>TRBD1|-|TRBJ2-2|TRBV19
TGTGCCAGCCGGGACAGGGGGCCTCACTCATCAGCCACCGGGGAGCTGTTTTTT
CASRDRGPHSSATGELFF
>TRBD1|few|TRBJ1-5|TRBV7-9
TGTGCCAGCAGCTTCCCGCAGGCCAGGGGGCCTCAGCCCCAGCATTTT
CASSFPQARGPQPQHF